A selection of T cell receptor beta chains follows, all from one sample in a study of blood T cell repertoires in COVID-19. TCRdb's copy holds only in-frame clones and misses some; the assay was immunoSEQ multiplex PCR. Among some 300,000 clones listed, roughly nine tenths were seen once. Sequences were obtained from PBMCs or T cells enriched from blood (not recorded which). Receptors were obtained from a woman in her twenties or thirties who had been exposed to COVID-19. The CDR3 runs from the conserved cysteine through the conserved F or W. Each record gives: D gene, V gene, clone size, J gene, CDR3 protein, CDR3 DNA. The D gene is left open where the match is weak. The size of a clone is reported for some rows only, either as once, few or many, or as a class for expanded clones.

d_call: -; v_call: TRBV11-2; clone_size: -; j_call: TRBJ1-3; cdr3_aa: CASSLTGSSGNTIYF; cdr3_nt: TGTGCCAGCAGCTTGACGGGGAGCTCTGGAAACACCATATATTTT
d_call: -; v_call: TRBV27; clone_size: -; j_call: TRBJ1-1; cdr3_aa: CASSRPGLRTEAFF; cdr3_nt: TGTGCCAGCAGTCGGCCGGGACTGAGAACTGAAGCTTTCTTT
d_call: TRBD1; v_call: TRBV19; clone_size: -; j_call: TRBJ1-1; cdr3_aa: CASRDRERTEAFF; cdr3_nt: TGTGCCAGTCGCGACAGGGAACGGACTGAAGCTTTCTTT
d_call: -; v_call: TRBV7-2; clone_size: -; j_call: TRBJ2-5; cdr3_aa: CASSLGGRGETQYF; cdr3_nt: TGTGCCAGCAGCTTGGGCGGGCGCGGGGAGACCCAGTACTTC
d_call: TRBD2; v_call: TRBV6-1; clone_size: -; j_call: TRBJ2-4; cdr3_aa: CASRTSLSLQYF; cdr3_nt: TGTGCCAGCAGGACTAGCCTCTCACTTCAGTACTTC
d_call: -; v_call: TRBV1; clone_size: -; j_call: TRBJ2-7; cdr3_aa: CTSSQVDGLAYEQYF; cdr3_nt: TGCACCAGCAGCCAAGTTGACGGACTAGCTTACGAGCAGTACTTC
d_call: TRBD1; v_call: TRBV20-1; clone_size: -; j_call: TRBJ1-1; cdr3_aa: CSARTGKPFF; cdr3_nt: TGCAGTGCTCGGACAGGTAAACCTTTCTTT
d_call: -; v_call: TRBV14; clone_size: -; j_call: TRBJ2-7; cdr3_aa: CASSQVGAGPRLTF; cdr3_nt: TGTGCCAGCAGCCAAGTGGGAGCGGGTCCTAGGCTAACCTTC
d_call: -; v_call: TRBV6-1; clone_size: -; j_call: TRBJ2-7; cdr3_aa: CASSGDRYRAPIYEQYF; cdr3_nt: TGTGCCAGCAGTGGCGATCGATACAGGGCCCCAATCTACGAGCAGTACTTC
d_call: TRBD1; v_call: TRBV12-3/TRBV12-4; clone_size: -; j_call: TRBJ1-2; cdr3_aa: CASSGTALYGYTF; cdr3_nt: TGTGCCAGCAGTGGGACAGCCCTCTATGGCTACACCTTC
d_call: TRBD1; v_call: TRBV13; clone_size: -; j_call: TRBJ2-7; cdr3_aa: CASSTGTGLGGSSYEQYF; cdr3_nt: TGTGCCAGCAGCACCGGGACAGGGTTGGGGGGTTCCTCCTACGAGCAGTACTTC
d_call: -; v_call: TRBV4-2; clone_size: -; j_call: TRBJ1-6; cdr3_aa: CASSPTRGNSPLHF; cdr3_nt: TGTGCCAGCAGCCCAACACGGGGGAATTCACCCCTCCACTTT
d_call: -; v_call: TRBV19; clone_size: -; j_call: TRBJ2-1; cdr3_aa: CASSIMAGSLNEQFF; cdr3_nt: TGTGCCAGTAGTATTATGGCGGGGTCGCTCAATGAGCAGTTCTTC
d_call: -; v_call: TRBV12-1; clone_size: once; j_call: TRBJ1-2; cdr3_aa: CASSPTGGGYGYTF; cdr3_nt: TGTGCCAGCAGCCCGACCGGGGGAGGGTATGGCTACACCTTC
d_call: TRBD2; v_call: TRBV27; clone_size: -; j_call: TRBJ2-5; cdr3_aa: CASSQVLAGEPLGETQYF; cdr3_nt: TGTGCCAGCAGTCAAGTTCTAGCGGGGGAGCCGCTGGGAGAGACCCAGTACTTC
d_call: TRBD1; v_call: TRBV6-5; clone_size: -; j_call: TRBJ2-7; cdr3_aa: CASSRDRATLEQYF; cdr3_nt: TGTGCCAGCAGTCGGGACAGGGCGACCCTCGAGCAGTACTTC
d_call: -; v_call: TRBV7-8; clone_size: -; j_call: TRBJ1-1; cdr3_aa: CASSLAGRGTEAFF; cdr3_nt: TGTGCCAGCAGCTTAGCGGGGAGGGGCACTGAAGCTTTCTTT
d_call: -; v_call: TRBV28; clone_size: -; j_call: TRBJ2-4; cdr3_aa: CASSQGQLGNIQYF; cdr3_nt: TGTGCCAGCAGCCAAGGACAGCTAGGGAACATTCAGTACTTC
d_call: -; v_call: TRBV5-1; clone_size: -; j_call: TRBJ1-2; cdr3_aa: CASSESRGSTNGYTF; cdr3_nt: TGCGCCAGCAGCGAGTCCAGGGGTAGTACTAATGGCTACACCTTC
d_call: TRBD2; v_call: TRBV6-4; clone_size: -; j_call: TRBJ2-3; cdr3_aa: CASSLAGGSDTQYF; cdr3_nt: TGTGCCAGCAGTCTAGCGGGTGGTTCAGATACGCAGTATTTT
d_call: -; v_call: TRBV19; clone_size: few; j_call: TRBJ1-2; cdr3_aa: CASSIGQGFWYGYTF; cdr3_nt: TGTGCCAGTAGTATAGGCCAGGGATTTTGGTATGGCTACACCTTC
d_call: TRBD1; v_call: TRBV4-3; clone_size: -; j_call: TRBJ1-4; cdr3_aa: CASSQDGPGQDEKLFF; cdr3_nt: TGCGCCAGCAGCCAAGATGGGCCGGGACAGGATGAAAAACTGTTTTTT
d_call: -; v_call: TRBV4-3; clone_size: once; j_call: TRBJ1-1; cdr3_aa: CASSQDQGVNTEAFF; cdr3_nt: TGCGCCAGCAGCCAAGATCAGGGTGTCAACACTGAAGCTTTCTTT
d_call: -; v_call: TRBV4-1; clone_size: -; j_call: TRBJ2-2; cdr3_aa: CASRHRAHTGELFF; cdr3_nt: TGCGCCAGCAGGCACAGGGCCCACACCGGGGAGCTGTTTTTT
d_call: TRBD1; v_call: TRBV11-1; clone_size: -; j_call: TRBJ1-2; cdr3_aa: CASSGQVGNGYTF; cdr3_nt: TGTGCCAGCAGCGGACAGGTCGGGAATGGCTACACCTTC
d_call: -; v_call: TRBV5-4; clone_size: -; j_call: TRBJ1-1; cdr3_aa: CASSPAVDKRAEAFF; cdr3_nt: TGTGCCAGCAGCCCGGCCGTGGACAAGCGGGCTGAAGCTTTCTTT
d_call: TRBD2; v_call: TRBV11-2; clone_size: -; j_call: TRBJ2-2; cdr3_aa: CASISGAGELFF; cdr3_nt: TGTGCCAGCATCAGCGGGGCCGGGGAGCTGTTTTTT
d_call: -; v_call: TRBV28; clone_size: -; j_call: TRBJ2-7; cdr3_aa: CASSPRNEQYF; cdr3_nt: TGTGCCAGCAGTCCGAGAAACGAGCAGTACTTC
d_call: TRBD2; v_call: TRBV11-2; clone_size: once; j_call: TRBJ2-7; cdr3_aa: CASSPLAIEQYF; cdr3_nt: TGTGCCAGCAGCCCACTAGCGATCGAGCAGTACTTC
d_call: -; v_call: TRBV27; clone_size: -; j_call: TRBJ1-5; cdr3_aa: CASSPLGQPANQPQHF; cdr3_nt: TGTGCCAGCAGTCCCTTAGGACAGCCTGCAAATCAGCCCCAGCATTTT
d_call: TRBD1; v_call: TRBV5-1; clone_size: -; j_call: TRBJ1-5; cdr3_aa: CASSPGQGNQPQHF; cdr3_nt: TGCGCCAGCAGCCCGGGACAGGGGAATCAGCCCCAGCATTTT
d_call: TRBD2; v_call: TRBV11-2; clone_size: -; j_call: TRBJ2-1; cdr3_aa: CASSLDLGLAGGLDEQFF; cdr3_nt: TGTGCCAGCAGCTTAGATCTCGGACTAGCGGGGGGGTTGGATGAGCAGTTCTTC
d_call: TRBD1; v_call: TRBV19; clone_size: -; j_call: TRBJ1-1; cdr3_aa: CASTYAGGSTEAFF; cdr3_nt: TGTGCCAGTACCTATGCAGGGGGGTCCACTGAAGCTTTCTTT
d_call: -; v_call: TRBV7-2; clone_size: -; j_call: TRBJ2-5; cdr3_aa: CASKKVGFWETQYF; cdr3_nt: TGTGCCAGCAAAAAAGTGGGCTTCTGGGAGACCCAGTACTTC
d_call: -; v_call: TRBV5-6; clone_size: -; j_call: TRBJ1-2; cdr3_aa: CASSEDGRNYGYTF; cdr3_nt: TGTGCCAGCAGTGAGGACGGGAGGAACTATGGCTACACCTTC
d_call: TRBD1; v_call: TRBV11-2; clone_size: -; j_call: TRBJ2-5; cdr3_aa: CASSLPGTGQETQYF; cdr3_nt: TGTGCCAGCAGCTTACCCGGGACAGGGCAAGAGACCCAGTACTTC
d_call: -; v_call: TRBV6-5; clone_size: -; j_call: TRBJ1-1; cdr3_aa: CASSYSSVNTEAFF; cdr3_nt: TGTGCCAGCAGTTACTCGTCTGTTAACACTGAAGCTTTCTTT
d_call: -; v_call: TRBV6-5; clone_size: -; j_call: TRBJ2-7; cdr3_aa: CASSYSSGTPYEQYF; cdr3_nt: TGTGCCAGCAGTTACTCCTCCGGGACACCCTACGAGCAGTACTTC
d_call: -; v_call: TRBV5-1; clone_size: -; j_call: TRBJ2-7; cdr3_aa: CASSLTWTGPHEQYF; cdr3_nt: TGCGCCAGCAGCCTTACCTGGACTGGTCCCCACGAGCAGTACTTC
d_call: -; v_call: TRBV4-1; clone_size: -; j_call: TRBJ1-4; cdr3_aa: CASSQDPGGTREKLFF; cdr3_nt: TGCGCCAGCAGCCAAGACCCGGGGGGTACAAGGGAAAAACTGTTTTTT
d_call: -; v_call: TRBV7-2; clone_size: -; j_call: TRBJ1-2; cdr3_aa: CASSSQVSGVGYTF; cdr3_nt: TGTGCCAGCAGCTCACAGGTTTCAGGCGTGGGCTACACCTTC
d_call: TRBD1; v_call: TRBV19; clone_size: -; j_call: TRBJ2-1; cdr3_aa: CASSPQWGHRGNEQFF; cdr3_nt: TGTGCCAGTAGTCCACAATGGGGACACAGGGGTAATGAGCAGTTCTTC
d_call: TRBD2; v_call: TRBV9; clone_size: -; j_call: TRBJ2-7; cdr3_aa: CASSVGGSTYEQYF; cdr3_nt: TGTGCCAGCAGCGTAGGCGGGAGTACCTACGAGCAGTACTTC
d_call: -; v_call: TRBV4-2; clone_size: -; j_call: TRBJ1-5; cdr3_aa: CASSQAGTNNQPQHF; cdr3_nt: TGTGCCAGCAGCCAAGCTGGGACAAACAATCAGCCCCAGCATTTT
d_call: -; v_call: TRBV7-2; clone_size: -; j_call: TRBJ2-7; cdr3_aa: CASSRGLGPYEQYF; cdr3_nt: TGTGCCAGCAGCCGGGGACTGGGCCCCTACGAGCAGTACTTC
d_call: -; v_call: TRBV2; clone_size: -; j_call: TRBJ1-2; cdr3_aa: CASRDLPGLVDGYTF; cdr3_nt: TGTGCCAGCAGGGACCTTCCGGGACTGGTGGACGGCTACACCTTC
d_call: TRBD2; v_call: TRBV5-1; clone_size: -; j_call: TRBJ2-5; cdr3_aa: CATSAGGLRETQYF; cdr3_nt: TGCGCCACCTCAGCGGGGGGGCTGAGAGAGACCCAGTACTTC
d_call: -; v_call: TRBV2; clone_size: once; j_call: TRBJ1-3; cdr3_aa: CASRGWQGENTIYF; cdr3_nt: TGTGCCAGCAGGGGCTGGCAGGGTGAAAACACCATATATTTT